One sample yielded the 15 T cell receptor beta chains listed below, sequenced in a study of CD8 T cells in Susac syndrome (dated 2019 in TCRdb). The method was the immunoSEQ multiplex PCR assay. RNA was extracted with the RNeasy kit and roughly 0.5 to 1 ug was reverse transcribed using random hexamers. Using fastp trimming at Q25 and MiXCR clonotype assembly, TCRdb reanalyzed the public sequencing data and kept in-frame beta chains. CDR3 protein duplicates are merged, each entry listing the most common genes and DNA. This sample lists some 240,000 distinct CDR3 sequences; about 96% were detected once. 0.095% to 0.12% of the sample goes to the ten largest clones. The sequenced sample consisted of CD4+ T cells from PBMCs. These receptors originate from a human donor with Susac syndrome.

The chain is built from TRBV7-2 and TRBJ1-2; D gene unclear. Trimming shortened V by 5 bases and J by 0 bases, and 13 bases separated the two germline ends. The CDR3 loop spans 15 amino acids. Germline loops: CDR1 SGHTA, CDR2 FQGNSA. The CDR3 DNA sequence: TGTGCCAGCAGCCCCAGCCCCAACCCTAACTATGGCTACACCTTC. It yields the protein CASSPSPNPNYGYTF. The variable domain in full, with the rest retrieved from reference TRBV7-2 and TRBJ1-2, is GAGVSQSPSNKVTEKGKDVELRCDPISGHTALYWYRQSLGQGLEFLIYFQGNSAPDKSGLPSDRFSAERTGGSVSTLTIQRTQQEDSAVYLCASSPSPNPNYGYTFGSGTRLTVV.

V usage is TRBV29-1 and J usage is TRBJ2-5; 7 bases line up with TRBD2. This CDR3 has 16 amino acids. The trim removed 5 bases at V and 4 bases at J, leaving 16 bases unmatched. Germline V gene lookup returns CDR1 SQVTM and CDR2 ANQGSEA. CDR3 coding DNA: TGCAGCGTTTCGAGGTTGAAGGGGAGGGAGGGAGAGACCCAGTACTTC. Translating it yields CSVSRLKGREGETQYF.

CDR3 sequence: CASSLFGGAGEKLFF. In nucleotides, the CDR3 is TGCGCCAGCAGCTTGTTTGGGGGCGCAGGTGAAAAACTGTTTTTT. The chain recombines TRBV5-1 with TRBJ1-4; possible D gene TRBD1, 6 bases. V lost 1 base, J lost 7 bases, and 14 bases lay in between. CDR1 and CDR2 (germline): SGHRS, YFSETQ. This CDR3 region has 15 residues.

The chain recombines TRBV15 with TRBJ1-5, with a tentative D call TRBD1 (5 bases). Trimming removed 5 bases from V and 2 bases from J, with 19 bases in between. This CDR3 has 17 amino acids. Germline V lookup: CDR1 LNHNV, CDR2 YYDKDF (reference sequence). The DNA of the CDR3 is TGTGCCACCAGCTGGGCCGGGACCCGGCGGGGCAATCAGCCCCAGCATTTT. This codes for CATSWAGTRRGNQPQHF. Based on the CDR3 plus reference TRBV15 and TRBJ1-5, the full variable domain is DAMVIQNPRYQVTQFGKPVTLSCSQTLNHNVMYWYQQKSSQAPKLLFHYYDKDFNNEADTPDNFQSRRPNTSFCFLDIRSPGLGDTAMYLCATSWAGTRRGNQPQHFGDGTRLSIL.

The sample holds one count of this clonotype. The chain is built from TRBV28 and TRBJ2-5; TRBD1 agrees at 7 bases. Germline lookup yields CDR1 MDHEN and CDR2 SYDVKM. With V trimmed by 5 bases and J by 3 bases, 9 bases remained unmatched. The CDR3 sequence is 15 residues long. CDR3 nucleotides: TGTGCCAGCAGTCCAGGGACAGCGAGGAAAGAGACCCAGTACTTC. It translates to CASSPGTARKETQYF.

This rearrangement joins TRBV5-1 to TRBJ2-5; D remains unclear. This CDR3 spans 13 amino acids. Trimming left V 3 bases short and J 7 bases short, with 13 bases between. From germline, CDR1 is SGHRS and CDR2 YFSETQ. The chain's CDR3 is CASSSDLSRTQYF. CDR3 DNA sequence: TGCGCCAGCAGCTCGGACCTGTCGCGGACCCAGTACTTC.

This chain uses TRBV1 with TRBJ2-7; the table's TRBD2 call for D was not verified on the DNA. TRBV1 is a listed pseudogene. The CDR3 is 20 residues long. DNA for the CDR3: TGCACCAGCAGCCAAGAGGGGACTAGCGGGAGTTTCCCACGAGACTGCGAGCAGTACTTC. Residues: CTSSQEGTSGSFPRDCEQYF.

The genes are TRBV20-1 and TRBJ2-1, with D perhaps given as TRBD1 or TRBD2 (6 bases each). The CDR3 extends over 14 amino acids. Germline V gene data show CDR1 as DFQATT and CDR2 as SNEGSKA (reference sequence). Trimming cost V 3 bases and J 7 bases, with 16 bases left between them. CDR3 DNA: TGCAGTGCTAGGGAGGGGGGCAAATGGAATGAGCAGTTCTTC. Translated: CSAREGGKWNEQFF.

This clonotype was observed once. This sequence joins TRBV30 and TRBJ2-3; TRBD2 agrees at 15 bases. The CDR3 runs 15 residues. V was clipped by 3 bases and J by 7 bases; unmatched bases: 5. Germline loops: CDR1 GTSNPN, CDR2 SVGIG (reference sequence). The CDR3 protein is CAWSGLAGGPNTQYF. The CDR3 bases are TGTGCCTGGAGCGGACTAGCGGGAGGGCCAAATACGCAGTATTTT.

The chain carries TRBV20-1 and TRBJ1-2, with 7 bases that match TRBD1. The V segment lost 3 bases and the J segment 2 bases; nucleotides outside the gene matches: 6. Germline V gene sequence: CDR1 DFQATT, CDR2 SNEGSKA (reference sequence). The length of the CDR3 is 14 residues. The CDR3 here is CSARDPQGNYGYTF. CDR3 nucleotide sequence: TGCAGTGCTAGGGACCCACAGGGGAACTATGGCTACACCTTC.

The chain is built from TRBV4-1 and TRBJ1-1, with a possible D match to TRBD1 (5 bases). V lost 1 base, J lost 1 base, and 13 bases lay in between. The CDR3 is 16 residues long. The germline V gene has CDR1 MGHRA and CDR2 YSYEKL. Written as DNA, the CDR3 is TGCGCCAGCAGCCAAGGAAAAGGGGCAGCGAACACTGAAGCTTTCTTT. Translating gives CASSQGKGAANTEAFF.

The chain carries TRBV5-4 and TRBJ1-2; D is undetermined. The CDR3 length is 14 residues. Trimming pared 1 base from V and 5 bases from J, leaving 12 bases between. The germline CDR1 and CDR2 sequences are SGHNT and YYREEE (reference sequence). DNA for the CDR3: TGTGCCAGCAGCTTGCACAACCTTCGGTATGGCTACACCTTC. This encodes CASSLHNLRYGYTF.

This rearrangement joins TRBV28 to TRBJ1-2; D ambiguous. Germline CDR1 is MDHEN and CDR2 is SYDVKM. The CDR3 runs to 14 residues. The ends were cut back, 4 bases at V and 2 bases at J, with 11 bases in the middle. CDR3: CASSSSGRNYGYTF. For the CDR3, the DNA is TGTGCCAGCAGTTCCTCCGGGAGAAACTATGGCTACACCTTC.

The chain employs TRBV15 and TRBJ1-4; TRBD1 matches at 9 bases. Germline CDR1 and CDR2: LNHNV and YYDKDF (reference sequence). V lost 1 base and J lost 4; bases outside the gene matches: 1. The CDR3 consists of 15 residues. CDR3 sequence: CATSRGDRDNEKLFF. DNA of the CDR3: TGTGCCACCAGCAGAGGGGACAGGGATAATGAAAAACTGTTTTTT.

The chain's CDR3 is CAWSKKGGAMNTEAFF. Written as DNA, the CDR3 is TGTGCCTGGAGTAAAAAGGGTGGAGCAATGAACACTGAAGCTTTCTTT. The V and J genes are TRBV30 and TRBJ1-1; D is uncertain. The CDR3 loop spans 16 amino acids. V was pared by 2 bases and J by 0 bases, with 16 bases between. Germline CDR1 GTSNPN, CDR2 SVGIG (reference sequence).